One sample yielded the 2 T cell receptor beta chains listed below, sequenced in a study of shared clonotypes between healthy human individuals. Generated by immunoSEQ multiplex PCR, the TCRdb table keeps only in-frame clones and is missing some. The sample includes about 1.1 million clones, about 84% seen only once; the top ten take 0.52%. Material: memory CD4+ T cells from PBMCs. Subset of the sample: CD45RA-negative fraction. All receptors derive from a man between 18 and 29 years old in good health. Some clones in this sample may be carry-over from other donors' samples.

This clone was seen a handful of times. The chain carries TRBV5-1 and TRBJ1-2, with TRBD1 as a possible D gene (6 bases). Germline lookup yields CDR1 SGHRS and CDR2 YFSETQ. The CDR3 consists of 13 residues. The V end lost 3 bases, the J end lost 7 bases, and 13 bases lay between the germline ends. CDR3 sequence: CASSSDSFSGYTF. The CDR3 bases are TGCGCCAGCAGCTCGGACAGTTTTTCTGGCTACACCTTC.

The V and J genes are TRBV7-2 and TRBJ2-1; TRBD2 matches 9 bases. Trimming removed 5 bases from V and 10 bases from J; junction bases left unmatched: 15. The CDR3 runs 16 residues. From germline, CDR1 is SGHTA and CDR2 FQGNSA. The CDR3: CASSPGGLAGRREQFF. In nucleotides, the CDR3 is TGTGCCAGCAGCCCAGGTGGGCTAGCGGGAAGGCGGGAGCAGTTCTTC.